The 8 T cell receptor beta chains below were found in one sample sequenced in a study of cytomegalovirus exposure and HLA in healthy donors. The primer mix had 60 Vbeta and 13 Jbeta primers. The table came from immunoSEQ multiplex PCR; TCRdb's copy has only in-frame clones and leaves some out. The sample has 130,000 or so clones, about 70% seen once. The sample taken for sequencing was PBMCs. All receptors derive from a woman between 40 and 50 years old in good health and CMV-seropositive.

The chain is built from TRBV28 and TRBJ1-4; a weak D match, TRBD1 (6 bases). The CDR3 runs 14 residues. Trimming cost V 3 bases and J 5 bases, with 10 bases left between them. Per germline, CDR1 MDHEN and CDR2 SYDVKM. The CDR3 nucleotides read TGTGCCAGCAGTTTTGGGGGCGCAAATGAAAAACTGTTTTTT. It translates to CASSFGGANEKLFF.

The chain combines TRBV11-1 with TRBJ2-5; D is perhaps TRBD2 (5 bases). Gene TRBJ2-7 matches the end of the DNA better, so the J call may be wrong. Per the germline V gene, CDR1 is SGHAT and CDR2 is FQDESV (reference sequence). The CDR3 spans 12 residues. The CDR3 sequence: CASSLAEGEQYF. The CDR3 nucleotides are TGTGCCAGCAGCTTAGCAGAGGGCGAGCAGTACTTC.

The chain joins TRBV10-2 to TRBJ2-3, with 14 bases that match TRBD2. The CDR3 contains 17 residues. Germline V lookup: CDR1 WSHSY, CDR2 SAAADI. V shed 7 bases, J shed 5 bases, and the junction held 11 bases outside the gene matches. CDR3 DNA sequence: TGCGCCAGCACCTCCAGACTAGCGGGAGGGGTTAAAGATACGCAGTATTTT. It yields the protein CASTSRLAGGVKDTQYF.

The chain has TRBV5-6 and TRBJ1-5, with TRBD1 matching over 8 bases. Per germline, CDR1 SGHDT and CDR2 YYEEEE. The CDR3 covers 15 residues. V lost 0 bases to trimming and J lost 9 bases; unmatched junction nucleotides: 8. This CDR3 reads CASSLGRGQMRPQHF. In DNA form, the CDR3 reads TGTGCCAGCAGCTTGGGCAGGGGGCAGATGCGGCCCCAGCATTTT. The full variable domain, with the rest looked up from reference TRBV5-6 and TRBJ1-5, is DAGVTQSPTHLIKTRGQQVTLRCSPKSGHDTVSWYQQALGQGPQFIFQYYEEEERQRGNFPDRFSGHQFPNYSSELNVNALLLGDSALYLCASSLGRGQMRPQHFGDGTRLSIL.

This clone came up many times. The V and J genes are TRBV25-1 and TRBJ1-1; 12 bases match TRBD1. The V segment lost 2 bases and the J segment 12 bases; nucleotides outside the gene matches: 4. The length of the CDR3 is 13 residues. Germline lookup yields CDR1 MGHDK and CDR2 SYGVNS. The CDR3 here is CASSEGDRGRTFF. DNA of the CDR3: TGTGCCAGCAGTGAAGGGGACAGGGGGCGAACTTTCTTT.

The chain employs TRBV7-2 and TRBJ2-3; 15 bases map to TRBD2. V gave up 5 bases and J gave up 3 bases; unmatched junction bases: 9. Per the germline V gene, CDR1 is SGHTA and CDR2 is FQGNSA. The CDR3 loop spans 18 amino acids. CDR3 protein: CASSRPGLAGGATDTQYF. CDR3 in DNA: TGTGCCAGCAGCAGACCGGGACTAGCGGGGGGCGCTACAGATACGCAGTATTTT.

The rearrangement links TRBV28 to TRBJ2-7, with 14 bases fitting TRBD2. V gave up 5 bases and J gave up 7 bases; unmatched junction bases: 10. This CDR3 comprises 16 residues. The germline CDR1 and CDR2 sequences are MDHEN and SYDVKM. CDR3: CASSVSGTSGSREQYF. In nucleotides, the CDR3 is TGTGCCAGCAGTGTATCCGGGACTAGCGGGAGTAGGGAGCAGTACTTC.

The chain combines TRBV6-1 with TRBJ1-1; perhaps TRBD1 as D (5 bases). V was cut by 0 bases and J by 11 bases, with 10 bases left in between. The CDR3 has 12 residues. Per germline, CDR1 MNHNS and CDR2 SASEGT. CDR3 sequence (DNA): TGTGCCAGCAGTGAAGCGGGCGGGGCGGCTTTCTTT. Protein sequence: CASSEAGGAAFF.